This T cell receptor beta chain was observed in a study of T cells in Graves' hyperthyroidism and ophthalmopathy. Study-level points and caveats: Researchers found most expanded thyroid clonotypes above 0.001 in blood as well.

The CDR3 loop spans 14 amino acids. Germline V CDR1 and CDR2: MDHEN, SYDVKM. After removal of 5 bases from V and 5 bases from J, the junction contained 5 bases not matched to a gene. Amplified TCR beta CDR3 regions came from RNA transcripts. The study used the HTBI primer set for a first-round RT-PCR of the TCR CDR3. TCRdb re-analysed the multiplex PCR reads in MiXCR, keeping a single row per CDR3 protein. The table lists around 520,000 distinct CDR3 sequences, approximately 15% of them singletons. This clonotype was recorded at least ten times. Its antigen is still unknown. Sequences were obtained from blood. The origin of this receptor is a woman aged 40 to 49 with Graves' hyperthyroidism. The chain recombines TRBV28 with TRBJ2-2; 7 bases agree with TRBD1. The CDR3 region is CASSPGQRTGELFF. CDR3 in DNA: TGTGCCAGCAGTCCGGGACAGAGGACCGGGGAGCTGTTTTTT.